Listed below are T cell receptor beta chains from one sample, sequenced in a study of identifying expanded T cells in peripheral blood. Clones were sequenced by immunoSEQ multiplex PCR, and TCRdb holds only the in-frame ones, with some missing. The table lists under 130,000 clones, roughly 89% of them singletons, with approximately 16% in the top ten. The sample comprised blood. These receptors were collected from a person aged 18-70 years in good health. Each CDR3 is given with its conserved first and last residue. A D gene is named only where the DNA matches it firmly. Clone size, where shown, is once, few, many, or a class for clones that have expanded.

d_call: .
j_call: TRBJ1-2
clone_size: once
v_call: TRBV20-1
cdr3_nt: TGCAGGTTAAATGGCTACACCTTC
cdr3_aa: CRLNGYTF

d_call: .
j_call: TRBJ2-7
clone_size: .
v_call: TRBV5-6
cdr3_nt: TGTGCCAGCAGCTTGGGAGTGTCCTACGAGCAGTACTTC
cdr3_aa: CASSLGVSYEQYF

d_call: .
j_call: TRBJ1-1
clone_size: .
v_call: TRBV7-2
cdr3_nt: TGTGCCAGCAGCCGCCAGTTTGGGATGAACACTGAAGCTTTCTTT
cdr3_aa: CASSRQFGMNTEAFF

d_call: .
j_call: TRBJ2-1
clone_size: .
v_call: TRBV10-1
cdr3_nt: TGCGCCAGCAGAAGCCGGGACTCGCAGTTCTTC
cdr3_aa: CASRSRDSQFF

d_call: .
j_call: TRBJ2-7
clone_size: .
v_call: TRBV11-3
cdr3_nt: TGTGCCAGCAGCTTAGTCCTCGGGGGAAGGGAGCAGTACTTC
cdr3_aa: CASSLVLGGREQYF

d_call: .
j_call: TRBJ1-3
clone_size: few
v_call: TRBV30
cdr3_nt: TGTGCCTGGAAGCGCTCTGGAAACACCATATATTTT
cdr3_aa: CAWKRSGNTIYF

d_call: .
j_call: TRBJ1-2
clone_size: .
v_call: TRBV7-9
cdr3_nt: TGTGCCAGCAGCTTGAGCTTCCGCTATGGCTACACCTTC
cdr3_aa: CASSLSFRYGYTF

d_call: .
j_call: TRBJ2-7
clone_size: .
v_call: TRBV5-4
cdr3_nt: TGTGCCAGCAGCTTCAATACCTACGAGCAGTACTTC
cdr3_aa: CASSFNTYEQYF

d_call: .
j_call: TRBJ1-6
clone_size: .
v_call: TRBV25-1
cdr3_nt: TGTGCCAGCAGTGAATATCGGTCACCCCTCCACTTT
cdr3_aa: CASSEYRSPLHF

d_call: .
j_call: TRBJ2-7
clone_size: .
v_call: TRBV2
cdr3_nt: TGTGCCAGCAGGGCATACGAGCAGTACTTC
cdr3_aa: CASRAYEQYF

d_call: .
j_call: TRBJ2-7
clone_size: .
v_call: TRBV6-5
cdr3_nt: TGTGCCAGCAGTTACATGACCAGCGAGCAGTACTTC
cdr3_aa: CASSYMTSEQYF

d_call: .
j_call: TRBJ2-1
clone_size: .
v_call: TRBV7-7
cdr3_nt: TGTGCCAGCAGCTTATCCTCCGGTTCGTTGGAGCAGTTCTTC
cdr3_aa: CASSLSSGSLEQFF

d_call: .
j_call: TRBJ1-5
clone_size: .
v_call: TRBV10-3
cdr3_nt: TGTGCCATCAGACCTGGAGACAATCAGCCCCAGCATTTT
cdr3_aa: CAIRPGDNQPQHF

d_call: .
j_call: TRBJ1-2
clone_size: .
v_call: TRBV28
cdr3_nt: TGTGCCAGCAGTTTATTACAGGAGACCTACTATGGCTACACCTTC
cdr3_aa: CASSLLQETYYGYTF

d_call: .
j_call: TRBJ2-7
clone_size: .
v_call: TRBV20-1
cdr3_nt: TGCAGTGCTAAGATCGTTTCCGAGCAGTACTTC
cdr3_aa: CSAKIVSEQYF

d_call: .
j_call: TRBJ2-3
clone_size: .
v_call: TRBV15
cdr3_nt: TGTGCCACCAGCAGAGATCGCTGGGGACGCACAGATACGCAGTATTTT
cdr3_aa: CATSRDRWGRTDTQYF

d_call: TRBD1
j_call: TRBJ2-4
clone_size: .
v_call: TRBV5-6
cdr3_nt: TGTGCCAGCAGCGTGCCCACTGGACAGGGATTGACCAAAAACATTCAGTACTTC
cdr3_aa: CASSVPTGQGLTKNIQYF

d_call: .
j_call: TRBJ1-3
clone_size: .
v_call: TRBV4-3
cdr3_nt: TGCGCCAGCAGCCAAGATCCCTTGGGGAGCTCTGGAAACACCATATATTTT
cdr3_aa: CASSQDPLGSSGNTIYF

d_call: .
j_call: TRBJ1-5
clone_size: .
v_call: TRBV2
cdr3_nt: TGTGCCAGTGAAGACGGGAGCAATCAGCCCCAGCATTTT
cdr3_aa: CASEDGSNQPQHF